A selection of T cell receptor beta chains follows, all from one sample in a study of blood T cell repertoires in COVID-19. Clones were sequenced by immunoSEQ multiplex PCR, and TCRdb holds only the in-frame ones, with some missing. The table records around 280,000 clones, about 88% of them present only once. Sequencing input: peripheral blood. Source of these receptors: a woman aged 25 to 45 with COVID-19, enrolled during active disease. The CDR3 runs from the conserved cysteine through the conserved F or W. The D gene is left open where the match is weak. Expanded clones get a size class; other rows say once, few or many, or leave the size out.

d_gene: TRBD2; v_gene: TRBV5-6; j_gene: TRBJ2-5; abundance: NA; CDR3aa: CASSRLAGSDQETQYF; CDR3nt: TGTGCCAGCAGCCGACTAGCGGGGAGCGACCAAGAGACCCAGTACTTC
d_gene: TRBD1; v_gene: TRBV2; j_gene: TRBJ1-4; abundance: NA; CDR3aa: CASSPRQGRNEKLFF; CDR3nt: TGTGCCAGCAGCCCACGACAGGGTCGAAATGAAAAACTGTTTTTT
d_gene: NA; v_gene: TRBV5-6; j_gene: TRBJ2-1; abundance: NA; CDR3aa: CASSLGGRSSYNEQFF; CDR3nt: TGTGCCAGCAGCTTGGGAGGGCGGTCCTCCTACAATGAGCAGTTCTTC
d_gene: NA; v_gene: TRBV30; j_gene: TRBJ1-3; abundance: NA; CDR3aa: CAWSPGEFSGNTIYF; CDR3nt: TGTGCCTGGAGCCCAGGGGAGTTCTCTGGAAACACCATATATTTT
d_gene: NA; v_gene: TRBV4-1; j_gene: TRBJ1-4; abundance: NA; CDR3aa: CASSKTGLSEEKLFF; CDR3nt: TGCGCCAGCAGCAAGACGGGGTTGTCGGAAGAAAAACTGTTTTTT
d_gene: TRBD1; v_gene: TRBV5-8; j_gene: TRBJ1-2; abundance: NA; CDR3aa: CASSAPIRQGGYTF; CDR3nt: TGTGCCAGCAGCGCCCCTATAAGACAGGGTGGCTACACCTTC
d_gene: TRBD2; v_gene: TRBV5-8; j_gene: TRBJ2-7; abundance: NA; CDR3aa: CASSSRTSGMREQYF; CDR3nt: TGTGCCAGCAGCTCCCGGACTAGCGGGATGAGGGAGCAGTACTTC
d_gene: NA; v_gene: TRBV5-1; j_gene: TRBJ2-3; abundance: NA; CDR3aa: CASSLYRASTDTQYF; CDR3nt: TGCGCCAGCAGCCTCTACAGGGCTAGCACAGATACGCAGTATTTT
d_gene: TRBD2; v_gene: TRBV27; j_gene: TRBJ2-1; abundance: NA; CDR3aa: CASSLLAGTYNEQFF; CDR3nt: TGTGCCAGCAGTTTGCTAGCGGGAACCTACAATGAGCAGTTCTTC
d_gene: NA; v_gene: TRBV6-5; j_gene: TRBJ1-5; abundance: NA; CDR3aa: CASSYNRDQPQHF; CDR3nt: TGTGCCAGCAGTTACAATCGAGATCAGCCCCAGCATTTT
d_gene: NA; v_gene: TRBV27; j_gene: TRBJ1-4; abundance: NA; CDR3aa: CASSLSVTFNEKLFF; CDR3nt: TGTGCCAGCAGTTTATCGGTGACTTTCAATGAAAAACTGTTTTTT
d_gene: TRBD2; v_gene: TRBV6-4; j_gene: TRBJ2-7; abundance: NA; CDR3aa: CASRRTSGRKTYEQYF; CDR3nt: TGTGCCAGCAGGAGGACTAGCGGGAGAAAGACCTACGAGCAGTACTTC
d_gene: NA; v_gene: TRBV12-3/TRBV12-4; j_gene: TRBJ1-1; abundance: NA; CDR3aa: CASSFNGGTEAFF; CDR3nt: TGTGCCAGCAGTTTTAATGGAGGCACTGAAGCTTTCTTT
d_gene: NA; v_gene: TRBV7-9; j_gene: TRBJ2-5; abundance: NA; CDR3aa: CASSQVLAQFRETQYF; CDR3nt: TGTGCCAGCAGCCAAGTTTTGGCACAGTTTAGGGAGACCCAGTACTTC
d_gene: TRBD2; v_gene: TRBV27; j_gene: TRBJ2-7; abundance: few; CDR3aa: CASSYGRLAEPSYEQYF; CDR3nt: TGTGCCAGCAGTTATGGCCGACTAGCGGAACCCTCCTACGAGCAGTACTTC
d_gene: NA; v_gene: TRBV7-6; j_gene: TRBJ1-6; abundance: NA; CDR3aa: CASSDRSSPLHF; CDR3nt: TGTGCCAGCAGCGACAGGAGTTCACCCCTCCACTTT
d_gene: NA; v_gene: TRBV9; j_gene: TRBJ2-7; abundance: NA; CDR3aa: CASSIGGGSYEQYF; CDR3nt: TGTGCCAGCAGCATTGGGGGCGGATCCTACGAGCAGTACTTC
d_gene: TRBD2; v_gene: TRBV6-5; j_gene: TRBJ2-3; abundance: NA; CDR3aa: CASSLLAGDSDTQYF; CDR3nt: TGTGCCAGCAGTTTGCTAGCGGGAGACTCAGATACGCAGTATTTT
d_gene: TRBD1; v_gene: TRBV2; j_gene: TRBJ1-4; abundance: NA; CDR3aa: CASSVTGGEKLFF; CDR3nt: TGTGCCAGCAGTGTGACAGGGGGTGAAAAACTGTTTTTT
d_gene: NA; v_gene: TRBV2; j_gene: TRBJ2-3; abundance: NA; CDR3aa: CASSPGSGAKDTQYF; CDR3nt: TGTGCCAGCAGCCCCGGTTCAGGGGCGAAAGATACGCAGTATTTT
d_gene: TRBD1; v_gene: TRBV6-2/TRBV6-3; j_gene: TRBJ2-5; abundance: NA; CDR3aa: CASSSLHFRTGPETQYF; CDR3nt: TGTGCCAGCAGTTCACTCCACTTCCGGACAGGGCCGGAGACCCAGTACTTC
d_gene: NA; v_gene: TRBV12-3/TRBV12-4; j_gene: TRBJ2-3; abundance: NA; CDR3aa: CASSLSTDTQYF; CDR3nt: TGTGCCAGCAGCCTGTCCACAGATACGCAGTATTTT
d_gene: TRBD2; v_gene: TRBV4-1; j_gene: TRBJ2-7; abundance: NA; CDR3aa: CASSQGTSGRPYEQYF; CDR3nt: TGCGCCAGCAGCCAAGGGACTAGCGGCAGGCCCTACGAGCAGTACTTC
d_gene: NA; v_gene: TRBV23-1; j_gene: TRBJ2-2; abundance: NA; CDR3aa: CASSLARGVRGRPNTGELFF; CDR3nt: TGCGCCAGCAGTCTGGCTAGGGGAGTGAGGGGGAGACCGAACACCGGGGAGCTGTTTTTT
d_gene: NA; v_gene: TRBV9; j_gene: TRBJ1-3; abundance: NA; CDR3aa: CASSVALAPGNTIYF; CDR3nt: TGTGCCAGCAGCGTAGCTCTGGCCCCAGGAAACACCATATATTTT
d_gene: NA; v_gene: TRBV27; j_gene: TRBJ2-7; abundance: NA; CDR3aa: CASSFSGATGQYF; CDR3nt: TGTGCCAGCAGTTTCTCAGGGGCTACCGGGCAGTACTTC
d_gene: NA; v_gene: TRBV6-6; j_gene: TRBJ1-2; abundance: NA; CDR3aa: CASSPIPKPNYGYTF; CDR3nt: TGTGCCAGCAGCCCGATCCCTAAACCTAACTATGGCTACACCTTC
d_gene: NA; v_gene: TRBV19; j_gene: TRBJ2-7; abundance: NA; CDR3aa: CASSFAEAYEQYF; CDR3nt: TGTGCCAGTAGTTTTGCGGAAGCCTACGAGCAGTACTTC
d_gene: NA; v_gene: TRBV29-1; j_gene: TRBJ2-1; abundance: once; CDR3aa: CSVVPRYNEQFF; CDR3nt: TGCAGCGTTGTTCCTAGATACAATGAGCAGTTCTTC
d_gene: TRBD2; v_gene: TRBV11-2; j_gene: TRBJ2-7; abundance: NA; CDR3aa: CASSLGQREVPAYEQYF; CDR3nt: TGTGCCAGCAGCTTAGGACAGCGGGAGGTGCCCGCCTACGAGCAGTACTTC
d_gene: NA; v_gene: TRBV18; j_gene: TRBJ1-4; abundance: NA; CDR3aa: CASSPPSGSGEKLFF; CDR3nt: TGTGCCAGCTCACCACCCTCGGGATCGGGTGAAAAACTGTTTTTT
d_gene: TRBD1; v_gene: TRBV3-1/TRBV3-2; j_gene: TRBJ1-1; abundance: NA; CDR3aa: CASSKQGADTEAFF; CDR3nt: TGTGCCAGCAGCAAACAGGGGGCGGACACTGAAGCTTTCTTT
d_gene: NA; v_gene: TRBV2; j_gene: TRBJ2-7; abundance: NA; CDR3aa: CASSSGTGYEQYF; CDR3nt: TGTGCCAGCAGCTCGGGGACTGGCTACGAGCAGTACTTC
d_gene: NA; v_gene: TRBV6-6; j_gene: TRBJ2-7; abundance: NA; CDR3aa: CASSYSLNRAPYEQYF; CDR3nt: TGTGCCAGCAGTTACTCGCTTAACAGGGCCCCCTACGAGCAGTACTTC
d_gene: TRBD1; v_gene: TRBV4-1; j_gene: TRBJ2-5; abundance: NA; CDR3aa: CASSQAPGQGYQETQYF; CDR3nt: TGCGCCAGCAGCCAAGCCCCGGGACAGGGGTACCAAGAGACCCAGTACTTC
d_gene: NA; v_gene: TRBV12-3/TRBV12-4; j_gene: TRBJ1-5; abundance: NA; CDR3aa: CASSLGLLQPQHF; CDR3nt: TGTGCCAGCAGTTTAGGGTTACTTCAGCCCCAGCATTTT
d_gene: NA; v_gene: TRBV11-3; j_gene: TRBJ1-1; abundance: once; CDR3aa: CASSLGSGEGTEAFF; CDR3nt: TGTGCCAGCAGCCTAGGATCAGGGGAAGGCACTGAAGCTTTCTTT
d_gene: NA; v_gene: TRBV2; j_gene: TRBJ2-3; abundance: once; CDR3aa: CASRAGQGGTDTQYF; CDR3nt: TGTGCCAGCAGGGCCGGACAGGGAGGGACAGATACGCAGTATTTT
d_gene: NA; v_gene: TRBV3-1/TRBV3-2; j_gene: TRBJ1-5; abundance: NA; CDR3aa: CASSQGGHSNQPQHF; CDR3nt: TGTGCCAGCAGCCAAGGCGGGCATAGCAATCAGCCCCAGCATTTT
d_gene: TRBD2; v_gene: TRBV27; j_gene: TRBJ2-7; abundance: NA; CDR3aa: CASSLPGTSGYEQYF; CDR3nt: TGTGCCAGCAGCTTACCCGGGACTAGCGGCTACGAGCAGTACTTC
d_gene: TRBD2; v_gene: TRBV27; j_gene: TRBJ2-7; abundance: NA; CDR3aa: CASSLDLAGGYEQYF; CDR3nt: TGTGCCAGCAGTCTCGATTTAGCGGGGGGCTACGAGCAGTACTTC
d_gene: NA; v_gene: TRBV5-1; j_gene: TRBJ2-3; abundance: NA; CDR3aa: CASSSSTSRDTQYF; CDR3nt: TGCGCCAGCAGCTCTAGCACTAGCAGAGATACGCAGTATTTT
d_gene: NA; v_gene: TRBV10-3; j_gene: TRBJ2-2; abundance: NA; CDR3aa: CATGEGTGELFF; CDR3nt: TGTGCCACCGGCGAGGGCACCGGGGAGCTGTTTTTT
d_gene: NA; v_gene: TRBV20-1; j_gene: TRBJ1-5; abundance: NA; CDR3aa: CSASGGYENQPQHF; CDR3nt: TGCAGTGCTAGTGGAGGATATGAAAATCAGCCCCAGCATTTT
d_gene: TRBD2; v_gene: TRBV5-4; j_gene: TRBJ2-5; abundance: once; CDR3aa: CASSSYGTARLAGRQETQYF; CDR3nt: TGTGCCAGCAGCTCGTACGGGACAGCTCGACTAGCGGGCCGACAAGAGACCCAGTACTTC
d_gene: NA; v_gene: TRBV6-2/TRBV6-3; j_gene: TRBJ2-2; abundance: NA; CDR3aa: CASSPLAATGELFF; CDR3nt: TGTGCCAGCAGTCCGTTAGCGGCCACCGGGGAGCTGTTTTTT
d_gene: TRBD2; v_gene: TRBV11-2; j_gene: TRBJ2-5; abundance: NA; CDR3aa: CASSSHRGEAETQYF; CDR3nt: TGTGCCAGCAGCTCCCATCGGGGGGAGGCAGAGACCCAGTACTTC
d_gene: NA; v_gene: TRBV6-5; j_gene: TRBJ1-3; abundance: NA; CDR3aa: CASSYGAGGNTIYF; CDR3nt: TGTGCCAGCAGTTACGGAGCGGGGGGAAACACCATATATTTT
d_gene: TRBD1; v_gene: TRBV5-6; j_gene: TRBJ2-7; abundance: once; CDR3aa: CASSLGTGTSEQYF; CDR3nt: TGTGCCAGCAGCTTGGGGACAGGGACGTCCGAGCAGTACTTC
d_gene: NA; v_gene: TRBV7-3; j_gene: TRBJ2-6; abundance: NA; CDR3aa: CASSFGGGNGANVLTF; CDR3nt: TGTGCCAGCAGCTTTGGAGGGGGCAATGGGGCCAACGTCCTGACTTTC
d_gene: NA; v_gene: TRBV18; j_gene: TRBJ1-1; abundance: NA; CDR3aa: CASSPPGLPNTEAFF; CDR3nt: TGTGCCAGCTCACCCCCTGGGCTCCCGAACACTGAAGCTTTCTTT
d_gene: NA; v_gene: TRBV6-9; j_gene: TRBJ1-4; abundance: NA; CDR3aa: CASSLHPEAANEKLFF; CDR3nt: TGTGCCAGCAGTCTACACCCGGAGGCGGCTAATGAAAAACTGTTTTTT
d_gene: NA; v_gene: TRBV15; j_gene: TRBJ1-4; abundance: NA; CDR3aa: CATSRDPGEKLFF; CDR3nt: TGTGCCACCAGCAGAGACCCGGGGGAAAAACTGTTTTTT